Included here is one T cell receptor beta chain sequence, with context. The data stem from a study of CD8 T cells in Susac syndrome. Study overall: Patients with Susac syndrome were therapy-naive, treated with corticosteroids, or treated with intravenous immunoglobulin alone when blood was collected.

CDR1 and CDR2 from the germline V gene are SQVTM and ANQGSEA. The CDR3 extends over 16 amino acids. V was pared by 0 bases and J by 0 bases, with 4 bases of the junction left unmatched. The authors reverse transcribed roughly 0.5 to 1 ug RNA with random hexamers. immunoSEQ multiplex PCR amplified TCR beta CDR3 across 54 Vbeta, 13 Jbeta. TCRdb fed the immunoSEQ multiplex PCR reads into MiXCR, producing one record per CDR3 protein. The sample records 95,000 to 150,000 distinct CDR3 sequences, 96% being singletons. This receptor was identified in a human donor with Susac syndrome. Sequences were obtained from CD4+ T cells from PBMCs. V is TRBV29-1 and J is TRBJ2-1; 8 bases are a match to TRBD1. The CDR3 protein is CSVEDRTGSSYNEQFF. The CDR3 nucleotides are TGCAGCGTTGAAGATAGGACAGGGAGCTCCTACAATGAGCAGTTCTTC.